This T cell receptor beta chain is from a study of cytomegalovirus exposure and HLA in healthy donors. This clone was seen once. The donors were healthy bone marrow donors. Primers for the PCR totalled 60 Vbeta and 13 Jbeta. Clones were sequenced by immunoSEQ multiplex PCR, and TCRdb holds only the in-frame ones, with some missing. The repertoire holds fewer than 250,000 clones, with about 74% as singletons. Germline lookup yields CDR1 LGHNT and CDR2 FRNRAP. The CDR3 runs 12 residues. V was trimmed by 7 bases and J by 5 bases, leaving 9 bases between them. The receptor's source is a woman in her twenties or thirties in good health and CMV-seronegative. Specimen: PBMCs. The chain carries TRBV12-5 and TRBJ1-5; D may be TRBD1 (5 bases). The CDR3 DNA reads as TGTGCTAGTGCCCCGGGGGATCAGCCCCAGCATTTT. Its translation is CASAPGDQPQHF.